This entry is about one T cell receptor beta chain. What it recognizes is unknown. The source of the sample is a study of T cell responses to AZD1222 COVID-19 vaccine. Study-wide results and caveats: Donor demographics were predominantly white British with a female majority; clonal diversity may be underestimated. After the peak T cell response, and only then, were repertoires sampled. At 160-218 and 743-854, vaccine-associated CD4 TCRs were dominant, and they spanned spike.

Some clones are missing from TCRdb's copy, which holds only in-frame ones; the method was immunoSEQ multiplex PCR. The sample yields 4,500 or so clones, approximately 91% seen once. This clonotype was obtained from an adult who received the AZD1222 COVID-19 vaccine. This specimen consisted of peripheral blood, obtained 28 days after the second AZD1222 dose.

CDR3 residues: CASSRGTPKNIQYF. CDR3 nucleotide sequence: TGTGCCAGCAGCCGCGGGACACCCAAAAACATTCAGTACTTC. This sequence joins TRBV6-2 or TRBV6-3 and TRBJ2-4, with D perhaps matching TRBD1 or TRBD2 (6 bases each). This CDR3 region has 14 residues. Germline assignment: CDR1 MNHEY and CDR2 SVGEGT. The V gene lost 6 bases and the J gene lost 2 bases, with 11 bases spanning the gap.